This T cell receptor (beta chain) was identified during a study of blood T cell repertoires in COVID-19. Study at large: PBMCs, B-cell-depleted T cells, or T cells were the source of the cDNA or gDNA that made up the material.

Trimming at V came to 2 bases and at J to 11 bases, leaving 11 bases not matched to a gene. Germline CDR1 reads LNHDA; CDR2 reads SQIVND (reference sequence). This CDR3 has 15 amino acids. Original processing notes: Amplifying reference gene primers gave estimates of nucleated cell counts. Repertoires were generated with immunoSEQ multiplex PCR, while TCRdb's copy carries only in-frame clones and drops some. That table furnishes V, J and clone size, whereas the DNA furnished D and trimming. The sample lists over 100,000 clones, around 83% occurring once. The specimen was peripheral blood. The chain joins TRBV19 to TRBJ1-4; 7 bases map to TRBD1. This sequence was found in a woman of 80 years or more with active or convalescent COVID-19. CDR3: CASSIQGTVYDKLFF. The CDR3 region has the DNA TGTGCCAGTAGTATACAAGGGACAGTCTACGACAAACTGTTTTTT.